The next 26 T cell receptor beta chains were all read from a single sample in a study of shared clonotypes between healthy human individuals. The data were produced by immunoSEQ multiplex PCR, yet TCRdb's version contains in-frame clones alone and is incomplete. The sample contains about 1.1 million clones, approximately 78% of which appear only once. Sequences were obtained from memory CD4+ T cells from PBMCs. The subset was: CD45RA-negative fraction. The receptors were gathered from a man aged 18 to 30 in good health. Some clones in this sample may be carry-over from other donors' samples.

V is TRBV7-9 and J is TRBJ2-7, with D maybe TRBD2 (5 bases). Trimming shortened V by 5 bases and J by 10 bases, and 12 bases separated the two germline ends. CDR1 and CDR2 (germline): SEHNR, FQNEAQ (reference sequence). The CDR3 consists of 11 residues. CDR3 coding DNA: TGTGCCAGCAGCCCGAGGGCGAAACAGTACTTC. Protein sequence: CASSPRAKQYF.

This chain links TRBV5-6 with TRBJ1-2; no clear D. Trimming took 3 bases from V and 8 from J, leaving 14 bases between them. CDR1 and CDR2 from the germline V gene are SGHDT and YYEEEE. CDR3 length: 13 residues. DNA of the CDR3: TGTGCCAGCAGCTACCAAGCCCCCGAGGGCTACACCTTC. It encodes CASSYQAPEGYTF.

This clone showed up just a few times. The rearrangement links TRBV21-1 to TRBJ1-5; the D call of TRBD1 is as the table states it, not checked on the DNA. TRBV21-1 is given as a pseudogene. This CDR3 is 17 amino acids long. CDR3 loop: CASSKCQGAWRNQPQHF. As DNA, the CDR3 is TGTGCCAGCAGCAAATGCCAGGGGGCATGGCGCAATCAGCCCCAGCATTTT.

The rearrangement uses TRBV6-5 and TRBJ2-1; no reliable D call. The V end was cut by 6 bases, the J end by 5 bases, with 14 bases between. Germline V gene lookup returns CDR1 MNHEY and CDR2 SVGAGI. This CDR3 spans 14 amino acids. Written as DNA, the CDR3 is TGTGCCAGCAGCCGCCATTCCCTTAACAATGAGCAGTTCTTC. Translated, it gives CASSRHSLNNEQFF.

Details on this clone: This clone may be a read error of a much larger clone one base away. The identical CDR3 is also encoded by other nucleotide sequences in the sample. The CDR3 protein is CASSPEETQYF. The CDR3 bases are TGTGCCAGCTCACCCGAAGAGACCCAGTACTTC. The chain couples TRBV18 to TRBJ2-5; D unclear. Trimming stripped 3 bases from V and 3 bases from J, with 2 bases between. The CDR3 consists of 11 residues. Germline V CDR1 and CDR2: KGHSH, LQKENI.

The gene calls are TRBV28 and TRBJ1-2, with D perhaps matching TRBD1 (6 bases). Deletions cut 5 bases from V and 7 bases from J, with 20 bases between. This CDR3 contains 15 residues. Germline CDR1 is MDHEN and CDR2 is SYDVKM. CDR3 region: CASSLGRTDVRGYTF. The CDR3 nucleotides read TGTGCCAGCAGTCTGGGTCGGACAGATGTCCGTGGCTACACCTTC.

In this sample, this clone turned up a few times. The chain uses TRBV28 and TRBJ2-2; 7 bases line up with TRBD2. CDR1 and CDR2 from the germline V gene are MDHEN and SYDVKM. V lost 7 bases to trimming and J lost 4 bases; unmatched junction nucleotides: 9. The length of the CDR3 is 15 residues. The CDR3 nucleotides read TGTGCCAGCACCGTTCGGGCGGGAGTCACCGGGGAGCTGTTTTTT. Residues: CASTVRAGVTGELFF.

The rearrangement links TRBV9 to TRBJ2-3, with 13 positions matching TRBD2. Germline loops: CDR1 SGDLS, CDR2 YYNGEE. V lost 3 bases to trimming and J lost 7 bases; unmatched junction nucleotides: 8. The CDR3 has 16 amino acids. The CDR3: CASSAGGTSGANTQYF. The DNA for the CDR3 is TGTGCCAGCAGCGCAGGAGGGACTAGCGGGGCGAATACGCAGTATTTT. The full variable domain, rest sourced from reference TRBV9 and TRBJ2-3, is DSGVTQTPKHLITATGQRVTLRCSPRSGDLSVYWYQQSLDQGLQFLIQYYNGEERAKGNILERFSAQQFPDLHSELNLSSLELGDSALYFCASSAGGTSGANTQYFGPGTRLTVL.

The genes are TRBV7-8 and TRBJ1-3; D call uncertain. The CDR3 length is 14 residues. Germline assignment: CDR1 SGHVS and CDR2 FQNEAQ. Trimming removed 0 bases at V and 6 bases at J, with 9 bases between. The CDR3 sequence: CASSLAREKNTIYF. In DNA, the CDR3 is TGTGCCAGCAGCTTAGCGCGGGAGAAAAACACCATATATTTT.

This chain uses TRBV5-1 with TRBJ1-2; D is unclear. V lost 0 bases to trimming and J lost 4 bases, with 16 bases between them. The CDR3 runs to 16 residues. Germline loops: CDR1 SGHRS, CDR2 YFSETQ. The DNA for the CDR3 is TGCGCCAGCAGCTTGGCTCCTACGACGGAAACCTATGGCTACACCTTC. The encoded protein is CASSLAPTTETYGYTF.

As to this clone: The sample carries other DNA sequences with the same CDR3. V usage is TRBV5-1 and J usage is TRBJ2-2; no clear D. The CDR3 spans 13 residues. From germline, CDR1 is SGHRS and CDR2 YFSETQ. With 0 bases removed from V and 3 bases from J, the gap between germline ends came to 3 bases. CDR3 coding DNA: TGCGCCAGCAGCTTGGGGTACACCGGGGAGCTGTTTTTT. This codes for CASSLGYTGELFF.

This clone was seen just once. The chain carries TRBV6-5 and TRBJ1-5; 7 bases agree with TRBD1. With V trimmed by 4 bases and J by 4 bases, 4 bases remained unmatched. CDR3 length equals 14 residues. Germline lookup yields CDR1 MNHEY and CDR2 SVGAGI. CDR3 DNA sequence: TGTGCCAGCAGTTCGGACAGGCTAAATCAGCCCCAGCATTTT. Translated, it gives CASSSDRLNQPQHF.

This chain connects TRBV7-9 to TRBJ1-2; 10 nucleotides agree with TRBD1. CDR3 length equals 16 residues. CDR1 is SEHNR, CDR2 FQNEAQ, per germline (reference sequence). Trimming took 4 bases from V and 4 from J; bases not matched to a gene: 9. The CDR3 region has the DNA TGTGCCAGCAGCTCCCTAAAGGACAGGGGGATCTATGGCTACACCTTC. Its protein product is CASSSLKDRGIYGYTF.

V gene TRBV30 combines with J gene TRBJ1-2; the match to TRBD1 covers 9 bases. The CDR3 contains 14 residues. Germline V CDR1 and CDR2: GTSNPN, SVGIG (reference sequence). Trimming took 2 bases from V and 7 from J; bases not matched to a gene: 8. In DNA, the CDR3 is TGTGCCTGGAGTCCCGGGACAGGGTTAGGTGGCTACACCTTC. It specifies CAWSPGTGLGGYTF.

The genes are TRBV5-1 and TRBJ1-5, with unresolved D. V lost 4 bases and J 2 bases, leaving 13 bases between the germline ends. The germline V gene has CDR1 SGHRS and CDR2 YFSETQ. The CDR3 is 15 residues long. CDR3 sequence reads: CASSPGEGGNQPQHF. DNA for the CDR3: TGCGCCAGCAGCCCCGGAGAGGGAGGCAATCAGCCCCAGCATTTT.

The chain joins TRBV10-2 to TRBJ1-1; D not resolved. CDR1 is WSHSY, CDR2 SAAADI, per germline. The CDR3 extends over 13 amino acids. Trimming took 2 bases from V and 7 from J, leaving 11 bases between them. CDR3 nucleotide sequence: TGCGCCAGCAGTGAGGGAGCTTGGCGTGAAGCTTTCTTT. Amino acids: CASSEGAWREAFF.

The rearrangement uses TRBV11-3 and TRBJ2-7, with D possibly being TRBD2 (6 bases). The V end was cut by 4 bases, the J end by 3 bases, with 19 bases between. From germline, CDR1 is SGHNT and CDR2 YENEEA. The CDR3 contains 16 residues. CDR3 in amino acids: CASSCGIKTPLYEQYF. In DNA, the CDR3 is TGTGCCAGCAGCTGCGGGATTAAAACGCCCCTCTACGAGCAGTACTTC.

This chain uses TRBV28 with TRBJ2-6, with 7 bases matching TRBD2. This CDR3 spans 18 amino acids. The junction had 7 bases not matched to a gene; V was cut back by 2 bases and J by 0 bases. The V gene's germline CDR1 is MDHEN and CDR2 SYDVKM. CDR3 residues: CASSLVAGGYSGANVLTF. DNA of the CDR3: TGTGCCAGCAGTTTAGTAGCGGGCGGATACTCTGGGGCCAACGTCCTGACTTTC.

The chain combines TRBV7-8 with TRBJ2-1; D unclear. The CDR3 is 13 amino acids. V lost 7 bases and J 9 bases, leaving 16 bases between the germline ends. Germline V CDR1 and CDR2: SGHVS, FQNEAQ. The CDR3 sequence is CASNIEPRAEQFF. CDR3 nucleotides: TGTGCCAGCAACATTGAGCCCCGGGCTGAGCAGTTCTTC.

V gene TRBV28 combines with J gene TRBJ2-2; a weak D match, TRBD2 (6 bases). V was trimmed by 2 bases and J by 3 bases, leaving 7 bases between them. The CDR3 extends over 14 amino acids. The germline V gene has CDR1 MDHEN and CDR2 SYDVKM. The CDR3 sequence is CASSLGLHTGELFF. The CDR3 coding sequence is TGTGCCAGCAGTTTAGGACTACACACCGGGGAGCTGTTTTTT.

The rearrangement joins TRBV4-2 to TRBJ1-5; D is unresolved. Germline V gene data show CDR1 as LGHNA and CDR2 as YNFKEQ. The CDR3 contains 15 residues. V gave up 0 bases and J gave up 0 bases, with 6 bases separating them. The CDR3 reads CASSQDSGSNQPQHF. The CDR3 coding sequence is TGTGCCAGCAGCCAAGATTCCGGTAGCAATCAGCCCCAGCATTTT.

This chain connects TRBV28 to TRBJ2-2; TRBD2 might be the D (6 bases). The V end lost 2 bases, the J end lost 6 bases, and 10 bases lay between the germline ends. The germline gives CDR1 MDHEN, CDR2 SYDVKM. CDR3 size: 14 residues. Here the CDR3 reads CASSLGGIAGELFF. The CDR3 DNA sequence: TGTGCCAGCAGTTTAGGGGGGATCGCCGGGGAGCTGTTTTTT.

This chain joins TRBV29-1 and TRBJ1-1; 9 bases agree with TRBD1. The CDR3 covers 13 residues. In germline, CDR1 is SQVTM, CDR2 ANQGSEA. CDR3 amino acids: CRADRGVSTEAFF. CDR3 bases: TGCAGGGCCGACAGGGGGGTGAGCACTGAAGCTTTCTTT.

This clone was recorded once. A much larger clone lies one base from this, so it may be a read error. The chain links TRBV7-3 to TRBJ2-7; TRBD2 matches at 13 bases. From germline, CDR1 is SGHTA and CDR2 FQGTGA. The CDR3 has 15 amino acids. V shed 2 bases and J 3 bases; nucleotides not matched to a gene: 1. The CDR3 DNA follows: TGTGCCAGCAGCTTAGGGACTAGCGGGAACTACGAGCAGTACTTC. Translated, it gives CASSLGTSGNYEQYF.

This clone was seen more than once but under ten times. The V gene is TRBV7-9, the J gene TRBJ2-7; 11 bases map to TRBD2. With 4 bases clipped from V and 4 bases from J, the junction kept 3 bases outside the gene matches. The germline CDR1 and CDR2 sequences are SEHNR and FQNEAQ (reference sequence). The length of the CDR3 is 14 residues. The CDR3 is CASSSGTSGYEQYF. DNA for the CDR3: TGTGCCAGCAGCTCCGGGACTAGCGGATACGAGCAGTACTTC.

CDR3 coding DNA: TGCGCCAGCAGGCCTGAGCGGGCCGGAACAGATACGCAGTATTTT. Protein product: CASRPERAGTDTQYF. This chain joins TRBV5-1 and TRBJ2-3; TRBD2 might be the D (6 bases). This CDR3 contains 15 residues. Trimming removed 5 bases from V and 3 bases from J, with 16 bases in between. Looked up from germline, CDR1 is SGHRS and CDR2 is YFSETQ. Supplemented by reference TRBV5-1 and TRBJ2-3, the full variable domain reads KAGVTQTPRYLIKTRGQQVTLSCSPISGHRSVSWYQQTPGQGLQFLFEYFSETQRNKGNFPGRFSGRQFSNSRSEMNVSTLELGDSALYLCASRPERAGTDTQYFGPGTRLTVL.